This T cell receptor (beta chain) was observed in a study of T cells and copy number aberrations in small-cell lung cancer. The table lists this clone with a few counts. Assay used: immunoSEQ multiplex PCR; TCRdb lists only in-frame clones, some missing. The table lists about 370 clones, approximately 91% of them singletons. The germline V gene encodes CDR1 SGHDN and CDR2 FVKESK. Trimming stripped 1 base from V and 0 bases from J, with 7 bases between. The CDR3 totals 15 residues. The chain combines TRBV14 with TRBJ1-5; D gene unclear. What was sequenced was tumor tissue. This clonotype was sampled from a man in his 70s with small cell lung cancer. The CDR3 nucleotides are TGTGCCAGCAGCCAAGGCAGTAATAGCAATCAGCCCCAGCATTTT. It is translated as CASSQGSNSNQPQHF.